The 15 T cell receptor beta chains presented below share a single source sample, sequenced in a study of cytotoxic CD8 clonotypes in ibrutinib-treated CLL. The data were produced by immunoSEQ multiplex PCR, yet TCRdb's version contains in-frame clones alone and is incomplete. The sample has about 63,000 clones; roughly 59% are singletons. Specimen: PBMCs, collected after 12 months of ibrutinib treatment. These receptors were taken from a human donor with chronic lymphocytic leukemia.

The genes are TRBV7-8 and TRBJ2-7, with 8 bases that match TRBD2. CDR1 is SGHVS, CDR2 FQNEAQ, per germline. Trimming took 0 bases from V and 2 from J; bases not matched to a gene: 3. The CDR3 is made up of 15 amino acids. The CDR3: CASSLAAGEAYEQYV. The CDR3 nucleotides read TGTGCCAGCAGCTTAGCAGCGGGGGAGGCCTACGAGCAGTACGTC.

The chain has TRBV19 and TRBJ1-2; 10 bases fit TRBD1. Unmatched junction bases numbered 2, after V lost 3 bases and J lost 4 bases. CDR1 is LNHDA, CDR2 SQIVND, per germline (reference sequence). CDR3 length: 14 amino acids. The CDR3 sequence: CASSMDRGFYGYTF. CDR3 sequence (DNA): TGTGCCAGTAGTATGGACAGGGGGTTCTATGGCTACACCTTC.

The chain has TRBV7-9 and TRBJ2-5; 8 bases map to TRBD1. V shed 4 bases and J 2 bases; nucleotides not matched to a gene: 6. This CDR3 is 15 amino acids long. The germline V gene encodes CDR1 SEHNR and CDR2 FQNEAQ (reference sequence). The CDR3 DNA is TGTGCCAGCAGCTCGCCCGGACAGGGACAAGAGACCCAGTACTTC. Translating gives CASSSPGQGQETQYF.

The chain links TRBV27 to TRBJ2-4; 8 bases fit TRBD1. CDR1 is MNHEY, CDR2 SMNVEV, per germline (reference sequence). The CDR3 extends over 15 amino acids. V lost 5 bases and J lost 3; bases outside the gene matches: 6. CDR3 protein: CASSPHTGGKNIQYF. The CDR3 DNA reads as TGTGCCAGCAGTCCGCATACAGGGGGCAAAAACATTCAGTACTTC.

The chain uses TRBV28 and TRBJ1-5; no firm D call. Trimming removed 2 bases at V and 4 bases at J, with 9 bases between. The length of the CDR3 is 14 residues. The V gene's germline CDR1 is MDHEN and CDR2 SYDVKM. The CDR3 bases are TGTGCCAGCAGTTTAGGGTTCCCTAATCAGCCCCAGCATTTT. It specifies CASSLGFPNQPQHF.

CDR3 residues: CASSQGGREENTIYF. Here the CDR3 DNA reads TGTGCCAGCAGCCAAGGGGGCAGGGAAGAAAACACCATATATTTT. The chain combines TRBV14 with TRBJ1-3; a possible D gene is TRBD1 (5 bases). Per germline, CDR1 SGHDN and CDR2 FVKESK. The CDR3 runs 15 residues. V lost 1 base and J 6 bases, leaving 13 bases between the germline ends.

This clone has only a few counts. This chain connects TRBV28 to TRBJ2-7, with TRBD2 as a possible D gene (6 bases). Germline assignment: CDR1 MDHEN and CDR2 SYDVKM. The CDR3 consists of 13 residues. Trimming pared 3 bases from V and 3 bases from J, leaving 9 bases between. DNA for the CDR3: TGTGCCAGCAGTTTGGAGGGGAGCTACGAGCAGTACGTC. Protein: CASSLEGSYEQYV.

The chain recombines TRBV5-6 with TRBJ2-3; 9 bases are shared with TRBD2. This CDR3 region has 16 residues. With 4 bases clipped from V and 0 bases from J, the junction kept 6 bases outside the gene matches. Germline CDR1 reads SGHDT; CDR2 reads YYEEEE. The CDR3 DNA reads TGTGCCAGCAGCCGTTGGACTAGCGCTAGCACAGATACGCAGTATTTT. Encoded protein: CASSRWTSASTDTQYF.

This clone was counted between two and nine times. The chain uses TRBV7-9 and TRBJ1-2; TRBD1 might be the D (6 bases). The V and J ends lost 5 bases and 5 bases respectively, with 12 bases between them. The germline V gene has CDR1 SEHNR and CDR2 FQNEAQ (reference sequence). CDR3 length: 13 amino acids. The CDR3: CASSPQGIYGYTF. The CDR3 DNA is TGTGCCAGCAGCCCCCAGGGGATTTATGGCTACACCTTC.

The chain employs TRBV10-3 and TRBJ2-3, with D possibly TRBD2 on 6 matching bases. The germline V gene has CDR1 ENHRY and CDR2 SYGVKD. The CDR3 has 11 residues. The CDR3 DNA reads TGTGCGGGGGGAAACACAGATACGCAGTATTTT. The encoded protein is CAGGNTDTQYF.

The chain recombines TRBV7-2 with TRBJ2-5; D is perhaps TRBD2 (5 bases). This CDR3 comprises 15 residues. Germline V gene lookup returns CDR1 SGHTA and CDR2 FQGNSA. The V gene lost 5 bases and the J gene lost 4 bases, with 17 bases spanning the gap. The CDR3, as DNA: TGTGCCAGCAGCCTACCAGCGGCCCTTCGAGAGACCCAGTACTTC. Protein: CASSLPAALRETQYF.

The V gene is TRBV7-2, the J gene TRBJ1-6; D uncertain. V was trimmed by 1 base and J by 10 bases, leaving 17 bases between them. Germline-derived CDR1 and CDR2 are SGHTA and FQGNSA. The CDR3 length is 16 residues. CDR3 sequence: CASSLVAARPNSPLHF. CDR3 bases: TGTGCCAGCAGCTTAGTGGCGGCGAGGCCAAACTCACCCCTCCACTTT. The full variable domain, in which reference TRBV7-2 and TRBJ1-6 provide the parts outside the CDR3, is GAGVSQSPSNKVTEKGKDVELRCDPISGHTALYWYRQSLGQGLEFLIYFQGNSAPDKSGLPSDRFSAERTGGSVSTLTIQRTQQEDSAVYLCASSLVAARPNSPLHFGNGTRLTVT.

The rearrangement links TRBV7-9 to TRBJ2-7; 12 bases align to TRBD2. This CDR3 region has 17 residues. Trimming removed 3 bases from V and 3 bases from J; junction bases left unmatched: 9. Germline values: CDR1 SEHNR, CDR2 FQNEAQ (reference sequence). As DNA, the CDR3 is TGTGCCAGCAGCTTTCCGACTAGCGGGAGAAGTGGCTACGAGCAGTACTTC. Its translation: CASSFPTSGRSGYEQYF.

This clone occurred a few times. The chain carries TRBV15 and TRBJ1-5, with 9 nucleotides matching TRBD1. V trimming: 1 base; J trimming: 0 bases; junction bases outside the gene matches: 10. The V gene's germline CDR1 is LNHNV and CDR2 YYDKDF (reference sequence). This CDR3 is built from 19 residues. DNA of the CDR3: TGTGCCACCAGCAGAGGTAGGGACAGGGTAGGGTCTAGCAATCAGCCCCAGCATTTT. It is translated as CATSRGRDRVGSSNQPQHF.

This chain connects TRBV28 to TRBJ2-7; 9 bases map to TRBD1. The germline V gene has CDR1 MDHEN and CDR2 SYDVKM. With 6 bases clipped from V and 2 bases from J, the junction kept 8 bases outside the gene matches. The CDR3 loop spans 15 amino acids. In DNA, the CDR3 is TGTGCCAGCAGGGAAGGGACAGGGCCCACCTACGAGCAGTACGTC. It is translated as CASREGTGPTYEQYV.